These 6 T cell receptor beta chains were all obtained from the same sample, sequenced in a study of cytomegalovirus exposure and HLA in healthy donors. Primers included in the PCR were 60 Vbeta and 13 Jbeta primers. The protocol was immunoSEQ multiplex PCR, while the TCRdb copy is restricted to in-frame clones and leaves out a portion. The sample data list about 170,000 clones. The sequencing sample was made of PBMCs. The receptors were sampled from a woman under 30 in good health and CMV-seropositive.

The chain uses TRBV30 and TRBJ1-2, with 8 bases matching TRBD1. V was clipped by 1 base and J by 8 bases; unmatched bases: 9. CDR1 and CDR2 from the germline V gene are GTSNPN and SVGIG (reference sequence). The length of the CDR3 is 14 residues. CDR3 region: CAWSGMDRAQGYTF. The CDR3 bases are TGTGCCTGGAGTGGAATGGACAGGGCGCAGGGCTACACCTTC.

V and J are TRBV15 and TRBJ1-1; D gene unclear. Germline CDR1 reads LNHNV; CDR2 reads YYDKDF (reference sequence). Trimming pared 3 bases from V and 6 bases from J, leaving 14 bases between. This CDR3 has 14 amino acids. The CDR3 region is CATSSWYQAAEAFF. CDR3 bases: TGTGCCACCAGCAGCTGGTATCAGGCCGCTGAAGCTTTCTTT. Variable domain in full (rest from reference TRBV15 and TRBJ1-1): DAMVIQNPRYQVTQFGKPVTLSCSQTLNHNVMYWYQQKSSQAPKLLFHYYDKDFNNEADTPDNFQSRRPNTSFCFLDIRSPGLGDTAMYLCATSSWYQAAEAFFGQGTRLTVV.

V gene TRBV6-1 combines with J gene TRBJ1-1; 12 nucleotides line up with TRBD1. Germline values: CDR1 MNHNS, CDR2 SASEGT. V trimming: 2 bases; J trimming: 0 bases; junction bases outside the gene matches: 16. This CDR3 has 21 residues. CDR3 protein: CASSEWRIPGTGGSLNTEAFF. The DNA of the CDR3 is TGTGCCAGCAGTGAATGGCGGATTCCCGGGACAGGGGGCAGTTTGAACACTGAAGCTTTCTTT.

The rearrangement joins TRBV29-1 to TRBJ1-2; D is possibly TRBD1 (6 bases). Germline assignment: CDR1 SQVTM and CDR2 ANQGSEA. The V end was cut by 4 bases, the J end by 2 bases, with 8 bases between. This CDR3 is built from 12 residues. The CDR3 DNA is TGCAGCGTTGCGGACAGAAACTATGGCTACACCTTC. Translation gives CSVADRNYGYTF. Variable domain in full (rest from reference TRBV29-1 and TRBJ1-2): SAVISQKPSRDICQRGTSLTIQCQVDSQVTMMFWYRQQPGQSLTLIATANQGSEATYESGFVIDKFPISRPNLTFSTLTVSNMSPEDSSIYLCSVADRNYGYTFGSGTRLTVV.

This chain uses TRBV2 with TRBJ1-2; D is undetermined. This CDR3 is 13 amino acids long. Germline V gives CDR1 SNHLY, CDR2 FYNNEI. V was clipped by 2 bases and J by 4 bases, with 8 bases between them. This CDR3 reads CASSENRFYGYTF. DNA of the CDR3: TGTGCCAGCAGTGAAAACAGATTCTATGGCTACACCTTC.

V gene TRBV18 combines with J gene TRBJ1-5; 11 bases are a match to TRBD1. CDR1 and CDR2 from the germline V gene are KGHSH and LQKENI. Trimming removed 4 bases from V and 4 bases from J; junction bases left unmatched: 3. The CDR3 is made up of 15 amino acids. CDR3 nucleotides: TGTGCCAGCTCACTCGGGACAGGGGGAAATCAGCCCCAGCATTTT. Protein sequence: CASSLGTGGNQPQHF.